The clone carrying this T cell receptor (beta chain) was observed many times. TCRdb used MiXCR to call clones anew from the PCR reads. The sample includes about 93,000 clones, approximately 12% of them seen just once. The CDR3 totals 19 residues. Germline-derived CDR1 and CDR2 are SGHRS and YFSETQ. Trimming removed 3 bases from V and 5 bases from J; junction bases left unmatched: 19. This sample is part of a study of metastatic and nonmetastatic thyroid tumors. No treatment had been given to any patient before thyroid surgery. V and J are TRBV5-1 and TRBJ2-7; 11 bases line up with TRBD2. Sequences were obtained from blood. The TCR was taken from a female donor with papillary thyroid cancer or a benign thyroid nodule (not recorded which). Some clones in this sample may be carry-over from other donors' samples. The CDR3 loop reads CASSSRTGAGSLAGDEQYF. The DNA for the CDR3 is TGCGCCAGCAGCTCAAGGACAGGGGCTGGTTCACTAGCGGGAGACGAGCAGTACTTC. The full variable domain, its missing parts supplied by reference TRBV5-1 and TRBJ2-7, is KAGVTQTPRYLIKTRGQQVTLSCSPISGHRSVSWYQQTPGQGLQFLFEYFSETQRNKGNFPGRFSGRQFSNSRSEMNVSTLELGDSALYLCASSSRTGAGSLAGDEQYFGPGTRLTVT.